This T cell receptor beta chain originates from a study of blood T cell repertoires in COVID-19. Study-level background: The origin of the acute and convalescent COVID-19 samples was the United States, Italy and Spain. T cells, B-cell-depleted T cells, or PBMCs supplied cDNA or gDNA.

The authors' processing: The assay estimated nucleated cells by amplifying reference gene primers. Assay: immunoSEQ multiplex PCR; the TCRdb copy retains only in-frame clones and omits some. V, J and clone size are those of that table, while D and trimming were read from the DNA. The table shows around 63,000 clones, with more than 60% occurring only once. CDR1 is KGHSH and CDR2 is LQKENI in the germline V gene. Trimming pared 2 bases from V and 3 bases from J, leaving 13 bases between. The CDR3 is 15 residues long. J is TRBJ1-2 and V is TRBV18, with TRBD1 as a possible D gene (5 bases). Material: peripheral blood. The clonotype comes from a woman in her forties or fifties with active or convalescent COVID-19. CDR3 in DNA: TGTGCCAGCTCACCAGAACAGGCGATACACTATGGCTACACCTTC. Protein: CASSPEQAIHYGYTF.